The 21 T cell receptor beta chains presented below share a single source sample, sequenced in a study of radiotherapy plus CTLA-4 blockade in lung cancer. Clones were read by immunoSEQ multiplex PCR, and TCRdb kept only the in-frame ones, dropping some. In the table there are roughly 90,000 clones, around 88% of which are singletons. The sample in question was peripheral blood, obtained from a patient treated with radiotherapy plus ipilimumab. The receptors here all came from a human donor with non-small cell lung cancer that progressed on radiotherapy plus ipilimumab.

The V call is TRBV14, the J call TRBJ2-4; D ambiguous. CDR3 length: 17 residues. Per germline, CDR1 SGHDN and CDR2 FVKESK. V was pared by 1 base and J by 0 bases, with 13 bases between. The CDR3 nucleotides are TGTGCCAGCAGCCAAGCCGCTTTCACCATAGCCAAAAACATTCAGTACTTC. Protein sequence: CASSQAAFTIAKNIQYF.

This clone was counted a single time. V usage is TRBV7-2 and J usage is TRBJ2-2; TRBD2 matches 8 bases. Per germline, CDR1 SGHTA and CDR2 FQGNSA. The CDR3 is 16 residues long. V shed 1 base, J shed 5 bases, and the junction held 6 bases outside the gene matches. The CDR3 here is CASSLVAGGWTGELFF. CDR3 sequence (DNA): TGTGCCAGCAGCTTAGTTGCGGGAGGTTGGACCGGGGAGCTGTTTTTT.

The J gene is TRBJ1-1, the V gene TRBV9; D unresolved. V was pared by 0 bases and J by 1 base, with 13 bases between. This CDR3 has 16 residues. Germline values: CDR1 SGDLS, CDR2 YYNGEE. As DNA, the CDR3 is TGTGCCAGCAGCGTAGCTCCAATCCCCGGGAACACTGAAGCTTTCTTT. Residues: CASSVAPIPGNTEAFF. Filled out from reference TRBV9 and TRBJ1-1, the complete variable domain reads DSGVTQTPKHLITATGQRVTLRCSPRSGDLSVYWYQQSLDQGLQFLIQYYNGEERAKGNILERFSAQQFPDLHSELNLSSLELGDSALYFCASSVAPIPGNTEAFFGQGTRLTVV.

This chain links TRBV14 with TRBJ2-2; tentatively, D is TRBD1 or TRBD2 (5 bases each). Germline-derived CDR1 and CDR2 are SGHDN and FVKESK. This CDR3 is 18 amino acids long. The ends were cut back, 3 bases at V and 0 bases at J, with 17 bases in the middle. CDR3 DNA sequence: TGTGCCAGCAGCCACCGAAGGGGCGGGCCGGCGAACACCGGGGAGCTGTTTTTT. This encodes CASSHRRGGPANTGELFF.

This chain uses TRBV5-1 with TRBJ1-5; no clear D. Germline V gene lookup returns CDR1 SGHRS and CDR2 YFSETQ. Trimming left V 4 bases short and J 4 bases short, with 12 bases between. This CDR3 is 14 amino acids long. CDR3 residues: CASSPGASNQPQHF. The CDR3 region has the DNA TGCGCCAGCAGCCCCGGAGCGAGTAATCAGCCCCAGCATTTT.

CDR3: CASSSLAGGNTGELFF. The CDR3 DNA sequence: TGCGCCAGCAGCTCACTAGCGGGAGGAAATACCGGGGAGCTGTTTTTT. The chain uses TRBV5-1 and TRBJ2-2, with 12 positions matching TRBD2. Germline V gives CDR1 SGHRS, CDR2 YFSETQ. This CDR3 is 16 amino acids long. Germline trimming cut 3 bases from V and 5 bases from J; bases unmatched to any gene: 5.

This chain uses TRBV11-3 with TRBJ2-5, with D perhaps matching TRBD1 or TRBD2 (5 bases each). Germline CDR1 reads SGHNT; CDR2 reads YENEEA. This CDR3 spans 15 amino acids. Deletions cut 4 bases from V and 4 bases from J, with 16 bases between. Here the CDR3 DNA reads TGTGCCAGCAGCTCCTCGGGACGGATACTAGAGACCCAGTACTTC. Protein sequence: CASSSSGRILETQYF.

The chain carries TRBV19 and TRBJ1-3, with 7 positions matching TRBD1. Germline V lookup: CDR1 LNHDA, CDR2 SQIVND (reference sequence). The V and J ends lost 2 bases and 2 bases, in that order; junction bases with no gene match: 3. The CDR3 has 15 amino acids. As DNA, the CDR3 is TGTGCCAGTAGTATACAGGGACAGCCTGGAAACACCATATATTTT. Translated, it gives CASSIQGQPGNTIYF.

V gene TRBV6-6 combines with J gene TRBJ2-5; 9 nucleotides match TRBD2. The germline V gene encodes CDR1 MNHNY and CDR2 SVGAGI (reference sequence). The CDR3 is 14 residues long. With V trimmed by 5 bases and J by 4 bases, 5 bases remained unmatched. In nucleotides, the CDR3 is TGTGCCAGCAGTAGAACTAGCGGGCTAGAGACCCAGTACTTC. Translation: CASSRTSGLETQYF.

The V call is TRBV9, the J call TRBJ2-7; no clear D. Germline-derived CDR1 and CDR2 are SGDLS and YYNGEE. Trimming stripped 2 bases from V and 3 bases from J, with 15 bases between. The CDR3 loop spans 15 amino acids. The CDR3 DNA sequence: TGTGCCAGCAGCGTGTCCTGGACGGCCGGCTACGAGCAGTACTTC. Amino acid sequence: CASSVSWTAGYEQYF.

V is TRBV5-4 and J is TRBJ2-5, with a weak D call TRBD1 (5 bases). CDR3 length equals 14 residues. Germline CDR1 reads SGHNT; CDR2 reads YYREEE (reference sequence). V was shortened by 1 base and J by 5 bases, with 12 bases between the two germline ends. The CDR3 region is CASSLQGEGETQYF. In DNA form, the CDR3 reads TGTGCCAGCAGCTTGCAGGGTGAAGGGGAGACCCAGTACTTC.

This chain connects TRBV28 to TRBJ1-2; D remains unclear. CDR3 size: 14 residues. Germline values: CDR1 MDHEN, CDR2 SYDVKM. The V end was cut by 10 bases, the J end by 0 bases, with 15 bases between. The CDR3 DNA sequence: TGTGCCACCTTCCCGAGGCACCCTAACTATGGCTACACCTTC. It specifies CATFPRHPNYGYTF.

This rearrangement joins TRBV27 to TRBJ2-1; D not resolved. Trimming pared 0 bases from V and 6 bases from J, leaving 9 bases between. The length of the CDR3 is 14 residues. Germline CDR1 and CDR2: MNHEY and SMNVEV (reference sequence). CDR3 region: CASSLSASRNEQFF. CDR3 nucleotides: TGTGCCAGCAGTTTATCAGCCTCCCGCAATGAGCAGTTCTTC.

V gene TRBV11-2 combines with J gene TRBJ2-5, with 12 bases lining up with TRBD2. The CDR3 is 18 amino acids. The germline V gene encodes CDR1 SGHAT and CDR2 FQNNGV. After removal of 4 bases from V and 2 bases from J, the junction contained 11 bases not matched to a gene. CDR3 loop: CASSSGRGTSGLQETQYF. The CDR3 DNA follows: TGTGCCAGCAGCTCCGGACGGGGGACTAGCGGGTTGCAAGAGACCCAGTACTTC.

The CDR3 loop is CASSEGTRPDEQYF. CDR3 nucleotide sequence: TGTGCCAGCAGTGAAGGAACCCGGCCGGACGAGCAGTACTTC. The rearrangement links TRBV2 to TRBJ2-7; the D is unclear. The CDR3 is 14 residues long. The ends were cut back, 1 base at V and 5 bases at J, with 12 bases in the middle. Germline loops: CDR1 SNHLY, CDR2 FYNNEI. Supplemented by reference TRBV2 and TRBJ2-7, the full variable domain reads EPEVTQTPSHQVTQMGQEVILRCVPISNHLYFYWYRQILGQKVEFLVSFYNNEISEKSEIFDDQFSVERPDGSNFTLKIRSTKLEDSAMYFCASSEGTRPDEQYFGPGTRLTVT.

V and J are TRBV5-4 and TRBJ2-5; 13 bases are a match to TRBD2. The DNA end is a closer match to TRBJ2-7, so the J assignment may be wrong. Germline V gene sequence: CDR1 SGHNT, CDR2 YYREEE (reference sequence). The CDR3 spans 16 residues. Here the CDR3 DNA reads TGTGCCAGCAGCTACCCCGGGACTAGCGGGACCTACGAGCAGTACTTC. This gives the protein CASSYPGTSGTYEQYF.

The chain couples TRBV7-6 to TRBJ1-2; unclear D gene. The V gene's germline CDR1 is SGHVS and CDR2 FNYEAQ. Trimming left V 4 bases short and J 0 bases short, with 12 bases between. This CDR3 is built from 15 residues. CDR3: CASSSPKGPNYGYTF. The CDR3 DNA reads TGTGCCAGCAGCTCTCCCAAAGGGCCTAACTATGGCTACACCTTC.

V and J are TRBV5-1 and TRBJ2-7; TRBD2 agrees at 11 bases. Germline V lookup: CDR1 SGHRS, CDR2 YFSETQ. The CDR3 contains 15 residues. The J segment lost 6 bases and the V segment lost 1 base, leaving 6 bases of the junction unmatched. The DNA of the CDR3 is TGCGCCAGCAGCTTGCTTAGCGGGAGGGCCGGCGAGCAGTACTTC. It encodes CASSLLSGRAGEQYF.

The chain joins TRBV18 to TRBJ1-3; D remains unclear. Germline loops: CDR1 KGHSH, CDR2 LQKENI. The V end lost 6 bases, the J end lost 4 bases, and 19 bases lay between the germline ends. The CDR3 is made up of 16 amino acids. The CDR3 is CASSQRDIDLGNTIYF. In nucleotides, the CDR3 is TGTGCCAGCTCGCAACGGGATATCGATCTCGGAAACACCATATATTTT.

A single count supports this clone. The chain couples TRBV5-1 to TRBJ2-2; no reliable D call. The germline CDR1 and CDR2 sequences are SGHRS and YFSETQ. V lost 5 bases, J lost 4 bases, and 18 bases lay in between. This CDR3 has 16 amino acids. CDR3 protein: CASRTNPGVGTGELFF. DNA for the CDR3: TGCGCCAGCAGAACGAATCCTGGGGTTGGCACCGGGGAGCTGTTTTTT.

The chain employs TRBV15 and TRBJ2-7; D is possibly TRBD2 (6 bases). Germline CDR1 is LNHNV and CDR2 is YYDKDF (reference sequence). Trimming took 5 bases from V and 5 from J, leaving 19 bases between them. The CDR3 length is 15 residues. Here the CDR3 DNA reads TGTGCCACCAGCTCCCGCCACGGAGGGTTCGACGAGCAGTACTTC. It translates to CATSSRHGGFDEQYF.